This section outlines one T cell receptor (beta chain) sequence together with its context. Assay used: immunoSEQ multiplex PCR; TCRdb lists only in-frame clones, some missing. The sample consists of tens of thousands of clones, approximately 89% of them appearing once. This sample is drawn from a study of blood T cell repertoires in COVID-19. This receptor was identified in an elderly woman with acute or convalescent COVID-19. Sequenced material: peripheral blood.

The CDR3 DNA follows: TGCGCCAGCAGCCGATCGACAGGGGGCGTAGAAAAACTGTTTTTT. Its protein product is CASSRSTGGVEKLFF. The rearrangement joins TRBV4-1 to TRBJ1-4, with 10 bases identical to TRBD1. Germline CDR1 and CDR2: MGHRA and YSYEKL. This CDR3 is 15 amino acids long. With V trimmed by 4 bases and J by 8 bases, 7 bases remained unmatched.